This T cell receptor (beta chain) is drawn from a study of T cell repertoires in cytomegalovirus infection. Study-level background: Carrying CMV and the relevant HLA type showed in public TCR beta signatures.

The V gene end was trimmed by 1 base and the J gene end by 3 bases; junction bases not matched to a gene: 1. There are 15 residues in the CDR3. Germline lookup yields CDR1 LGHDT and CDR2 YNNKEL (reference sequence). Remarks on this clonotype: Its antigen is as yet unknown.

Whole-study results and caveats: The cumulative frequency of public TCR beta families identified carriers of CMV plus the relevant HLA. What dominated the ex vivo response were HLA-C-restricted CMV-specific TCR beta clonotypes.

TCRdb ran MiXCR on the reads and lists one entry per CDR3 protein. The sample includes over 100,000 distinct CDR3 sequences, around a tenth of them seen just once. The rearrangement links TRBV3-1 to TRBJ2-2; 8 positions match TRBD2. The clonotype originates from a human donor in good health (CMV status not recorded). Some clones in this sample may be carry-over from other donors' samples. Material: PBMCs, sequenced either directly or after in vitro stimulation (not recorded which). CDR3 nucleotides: TGTGCCAGCAGCCAAGCGGGAGGGGACACCGGGGAGCTGTTTTTT. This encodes CASSQAGGDTGELFF.